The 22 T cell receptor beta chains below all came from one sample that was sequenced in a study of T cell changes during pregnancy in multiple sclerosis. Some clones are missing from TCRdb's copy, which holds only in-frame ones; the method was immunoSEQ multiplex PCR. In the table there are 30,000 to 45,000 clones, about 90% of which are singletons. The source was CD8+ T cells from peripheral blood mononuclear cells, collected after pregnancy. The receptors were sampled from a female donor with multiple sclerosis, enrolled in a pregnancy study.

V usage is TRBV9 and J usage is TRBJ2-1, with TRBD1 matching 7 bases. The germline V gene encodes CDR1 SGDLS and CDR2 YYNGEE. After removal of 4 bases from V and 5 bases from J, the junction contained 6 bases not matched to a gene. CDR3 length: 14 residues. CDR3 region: CASSPRDSNNEQFF. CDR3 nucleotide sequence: TGTGCCAGCAGCCCTCGGGACAGCAACAATGAGCAGTTCTTC.

As DNA, the CDR3 is TGCAGCGTCTCCCCAGGGAGGAACCAAGAGACCCAGTACTTC. Translated, it gives CSVSPGRNQETQYF. The chain has TRBV29-1 and TRBJ2-5; weak D call: TRBD2 (6 bases). The CDR3 length is 14 residues. Trimming pared 6 bases from V and 0 bases from J, leaving 14 bases between. Germline CDR1 SQVTM, CDR2 ANQGSEA.

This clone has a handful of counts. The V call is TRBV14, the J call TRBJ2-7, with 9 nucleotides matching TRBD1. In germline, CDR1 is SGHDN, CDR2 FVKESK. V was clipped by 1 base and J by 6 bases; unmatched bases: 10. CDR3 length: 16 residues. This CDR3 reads CASSQGPGQGTSEQYF. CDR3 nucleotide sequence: TGTGCCAGCAGCCAAGGCCCAGGACAGGGGACGTCCGAGCAGTACTTC.

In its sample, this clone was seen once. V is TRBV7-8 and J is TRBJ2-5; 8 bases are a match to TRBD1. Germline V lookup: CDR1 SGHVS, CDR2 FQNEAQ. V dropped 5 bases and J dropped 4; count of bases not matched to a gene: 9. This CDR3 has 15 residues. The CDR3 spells CASSLIPGTGETQYF. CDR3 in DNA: TGTGCCAGCAGCCTAATCCCCGGGACAGGAGAGACCCAGTACTTC.

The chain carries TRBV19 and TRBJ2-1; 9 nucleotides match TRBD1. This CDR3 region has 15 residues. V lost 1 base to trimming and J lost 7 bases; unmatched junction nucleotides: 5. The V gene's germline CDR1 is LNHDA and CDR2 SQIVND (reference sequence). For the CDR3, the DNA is TGTGCCAGTAGTATAGGGGCGACAGGGGGGAATGAGCAGTTCTTC. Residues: CASSIGATGGNEQFF.

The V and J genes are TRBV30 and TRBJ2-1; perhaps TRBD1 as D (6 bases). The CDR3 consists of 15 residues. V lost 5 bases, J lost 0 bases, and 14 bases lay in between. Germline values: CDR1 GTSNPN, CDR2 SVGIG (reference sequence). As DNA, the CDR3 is TGTGCCTGGTCCAGGGGCAGGAGCTCCTACAATGAGCAGTTCTTC. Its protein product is CAWSRGRSSYNEQFF. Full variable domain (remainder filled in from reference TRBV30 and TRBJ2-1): SQTIHQWPATLVQPVGSPLSLECTVEGTSNPNLYWYRQAAGRGLQLLFYSVGIGQISSEVPQNLSASRPQDRQFILSSKKLLLSDSGFYLCAWSRGRSSYNEQFFGPGTRLTVL.

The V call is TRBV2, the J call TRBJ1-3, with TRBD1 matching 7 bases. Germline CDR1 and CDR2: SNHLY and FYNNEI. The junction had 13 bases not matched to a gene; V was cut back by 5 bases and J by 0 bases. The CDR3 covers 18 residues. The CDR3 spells CASSHWDSTSTSGNTIYF. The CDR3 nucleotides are TGTGCCAGCAGTCATTGGGACAGCACCTCCACCTCTGGAAACACCATATATTTT.

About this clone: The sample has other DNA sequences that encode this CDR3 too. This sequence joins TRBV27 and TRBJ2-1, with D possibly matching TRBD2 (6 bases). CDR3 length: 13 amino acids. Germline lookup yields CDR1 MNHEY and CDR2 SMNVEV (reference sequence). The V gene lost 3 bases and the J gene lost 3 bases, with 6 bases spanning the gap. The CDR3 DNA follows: TGTGCCAGCAGTTTGGGGGGCTACAATGAGCAGTTCTTC. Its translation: CASSLGGYNEQFF.

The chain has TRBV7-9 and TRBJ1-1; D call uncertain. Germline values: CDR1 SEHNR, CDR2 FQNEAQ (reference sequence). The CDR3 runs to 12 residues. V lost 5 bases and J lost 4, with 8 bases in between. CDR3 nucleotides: TGTGCCAGCAGCCCCGTCCCCACTGAAGCTTTCTTT. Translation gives CASSPVPTEAFF.

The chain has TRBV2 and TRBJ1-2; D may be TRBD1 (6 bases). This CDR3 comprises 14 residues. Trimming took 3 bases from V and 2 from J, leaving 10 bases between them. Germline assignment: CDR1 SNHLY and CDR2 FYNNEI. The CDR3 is CASSEAGENYGYTF. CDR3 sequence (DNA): TGTGCCAGCAGTGAGGCAGGGGAGAACTATGGCTACACCTTC.

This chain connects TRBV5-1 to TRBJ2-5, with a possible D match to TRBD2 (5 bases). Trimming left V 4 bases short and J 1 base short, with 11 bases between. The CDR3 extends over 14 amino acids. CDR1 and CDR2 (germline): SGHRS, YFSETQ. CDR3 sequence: CASSPEALQETQYF. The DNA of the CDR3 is TGCGCCAGCAGCCCGGAGGCCCTCCAAGAGACCCAGTACTTC.

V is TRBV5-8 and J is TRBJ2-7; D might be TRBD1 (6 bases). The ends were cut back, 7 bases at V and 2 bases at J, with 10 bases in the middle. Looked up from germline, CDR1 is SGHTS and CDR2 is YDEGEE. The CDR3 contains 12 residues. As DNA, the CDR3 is TGTGCCAGCCCAGGGGAAGCCTACGAGCAGTACTTC. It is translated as CASPGEAYEQYF.

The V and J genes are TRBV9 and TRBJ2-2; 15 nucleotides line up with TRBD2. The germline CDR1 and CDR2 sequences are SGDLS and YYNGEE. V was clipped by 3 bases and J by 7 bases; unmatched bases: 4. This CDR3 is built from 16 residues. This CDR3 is CASSGTSGRESGELFF. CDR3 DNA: TGTGCCAGCAGCGGGACTAGCGGGAGGGAGAGCGGGGAGCTGTTTTTT.

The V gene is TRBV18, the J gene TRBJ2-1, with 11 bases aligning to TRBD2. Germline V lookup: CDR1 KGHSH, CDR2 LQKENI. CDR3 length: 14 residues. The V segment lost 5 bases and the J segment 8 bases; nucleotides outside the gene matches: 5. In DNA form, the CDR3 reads TGTGCCAGCTCAACTAGCGGGAGTTCCTATGAGCAGTTCTTC. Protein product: CASSTSGSSYEQFF.

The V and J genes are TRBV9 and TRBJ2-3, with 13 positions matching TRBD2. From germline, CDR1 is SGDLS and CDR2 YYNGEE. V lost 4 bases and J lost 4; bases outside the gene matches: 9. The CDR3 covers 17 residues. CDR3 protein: CASSIRTSGGVSDTQYF. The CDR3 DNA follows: TGTGCCAGCAGCATCAGGACTAGCGGGGGTGTTTCAGATACGCAGTATTTT.

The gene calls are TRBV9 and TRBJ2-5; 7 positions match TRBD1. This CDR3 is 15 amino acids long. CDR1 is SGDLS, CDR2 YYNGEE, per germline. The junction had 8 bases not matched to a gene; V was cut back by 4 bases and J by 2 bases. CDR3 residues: CASSPRDSLQETQYF. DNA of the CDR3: TGTGCCAGCAGCCCACGGGACAGCTTACAAGAGACCCAGTACTTC. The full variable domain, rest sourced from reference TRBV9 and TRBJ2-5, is DSGVTQTPKHLITATGQRVTLRCSPRSGDLSVYWYQQSLDQGLQFLIQYYNGEERAKGNILERFSAQQFPDLHSELNLSSLELGDSALYFCASSPRDSLQETQYFGPGTRLLVL.

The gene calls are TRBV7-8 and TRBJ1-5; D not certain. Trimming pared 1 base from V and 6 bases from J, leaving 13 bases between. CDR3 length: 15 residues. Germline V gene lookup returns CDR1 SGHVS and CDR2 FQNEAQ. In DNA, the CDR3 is TGTGCCAGCAGCTTAGGGGCAGGAAGTGTTCAGCCCCAGCATTTT. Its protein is CASSLGAGSVQPQHF.

CDR3: CASSLRLAGDDEQFF. CDR3 DNA: TGTGCCAGCAGCTTAAGACTAGCGGGAGACGATGAGCAGTTCTTC. This sequence joins TRBV7-9 and TRBJ2-1, with 12 positions matching TRBD2. In germline, CDR1 is SEHNR, CDR2 FQNEAQ (reference sequence). V dropped 2 bases and J dropped 8; count of bases not matched to a gene: 4. The CDR3 has 15 residues.

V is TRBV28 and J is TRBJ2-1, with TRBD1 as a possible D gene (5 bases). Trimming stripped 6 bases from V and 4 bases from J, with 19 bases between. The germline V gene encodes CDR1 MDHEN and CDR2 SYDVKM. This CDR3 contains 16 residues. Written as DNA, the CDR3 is TGTGCCAGCAGGGGGCTAAGGCACCAAAATTACAATGAGCAGTTCTTC. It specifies CASRGLRHQNYNEQFF.

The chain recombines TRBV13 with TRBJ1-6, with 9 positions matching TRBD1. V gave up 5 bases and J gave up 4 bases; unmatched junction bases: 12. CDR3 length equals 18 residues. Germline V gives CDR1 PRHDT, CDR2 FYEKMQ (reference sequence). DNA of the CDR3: TGTGCCAGCAGCCCGAAGGACAGGGGACACGGGTATAATTCACCCCTCCACTTT. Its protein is CASSPKDRGHGYNSPLHF.

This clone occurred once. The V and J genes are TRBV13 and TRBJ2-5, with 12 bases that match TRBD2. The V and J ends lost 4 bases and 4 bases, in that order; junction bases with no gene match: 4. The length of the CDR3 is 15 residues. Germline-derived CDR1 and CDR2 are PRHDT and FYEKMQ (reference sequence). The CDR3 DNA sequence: TGTGCCAGCAGCTCCCGACTAGCGGGGGTAGAGACCCAGTACTTC. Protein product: CASSSRLAGVETQYF.

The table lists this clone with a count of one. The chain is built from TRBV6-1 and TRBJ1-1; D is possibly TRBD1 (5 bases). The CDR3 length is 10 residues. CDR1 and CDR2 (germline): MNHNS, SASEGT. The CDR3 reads CSLGGTEAFF. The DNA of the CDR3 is TGTTCCTTGGGGGGAACTGAAGCTTTCTTT.